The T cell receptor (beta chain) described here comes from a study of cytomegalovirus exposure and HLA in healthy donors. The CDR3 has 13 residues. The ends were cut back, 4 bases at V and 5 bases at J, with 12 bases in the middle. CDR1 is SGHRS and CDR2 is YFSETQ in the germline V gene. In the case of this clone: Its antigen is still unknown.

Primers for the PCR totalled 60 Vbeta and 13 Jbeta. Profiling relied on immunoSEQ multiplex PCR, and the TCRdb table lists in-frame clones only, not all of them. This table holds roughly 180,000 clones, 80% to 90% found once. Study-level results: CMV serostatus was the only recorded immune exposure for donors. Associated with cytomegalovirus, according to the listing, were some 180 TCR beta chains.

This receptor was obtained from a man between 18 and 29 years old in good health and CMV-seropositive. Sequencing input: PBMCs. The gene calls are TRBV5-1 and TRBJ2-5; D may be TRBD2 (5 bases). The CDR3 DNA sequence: TGCGCCAGCAGCGAAACTAGTAGGGAGACCCAGTACTTC. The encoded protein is CASSETSRETQYF.